Presented here are 18 T cell receptor beta chains from one specimen sequenced in a study of blood T cell repertoires in COVID-19. The table came from immunoSEQ multiplex PCR; TCRdb's copy has only in-frame clones and leaves some out. In the table there are a few hundred thousand clones, 88% of which are singletons. Sequencing was done on a sample of PBMCs or T cells enriched from blood (not recorded which). The origin of the receptors is a woman under 30 who had been exposed to COVID-19.

The rearrangement joins TRBV13 to TRBJ2-1; the match to TRBD2 covers 8 bases. The CDR3 runs 16 residues. With 5 bases clipped from V and 7 bases from J, the junction kept 13 bases outside the gene matches. In germline, CDR1 is PRHDT, CDR2 FYEKMQ (reference sequence). CDR3 residues: CASSASTSAQGNEQFF. CDR3 in DNA: TGTGCCAGCAGCGCGTCGACTAGCGCACAAGGGAATGAGCAGTTCTTC.

This chain joins TRBV11-2 and TRBJ1-5; D unresolved. The CDR3 totals 15 residues. Germline V gene lookup returns CDR1 SGHAT and CDR2 FQNNGV. Trimming cost V 6 bases and J 4 bases, with 16 bases left between them. CDR3 sequence: CASSLSHSANQPQHF. DNA for the CDR3: TGTGCCAGCAGTCTAAGTCACAGTGCTAATCAGCCCCAGCATTTT.

This chain uses TRBV6-5 with TRBJ1-2, with a tentative D call TRBD1 (6 bases). V was pared by 2 bases and J by 2 bases, with 15 bases between. The germline V gene encodes CDR1 MNHEY and CDR2 SVGAGI. This CDR3 has 16 amino acids. CDR3 nucleotide sequence: TGTGCCAGCAGTTACCGGCTGGCGGGGGCGAACTATGGCTACACCTTC. It translates to CASSYRLAGANYGYTF.

The chain employs TRBV6-2 or TRBV6-3 and TRBJ2-3, with 10 bases matching TRBD2. V gave up 2 bases and J gave up 4 bases; unmatched junction bases: 18. CDR3 length: 20 amino acids. CDR1 and CDR2 (germline): MNHEY, SVGEGT. The DNA for the CDR3 is TGTGCCAGCAGTTACCCGCGACTAAAAGCGGGGGGGCCCATGGCAGATACGCAGTATTTT. This encodes CASSYPRLKAGGPMADTQYF.

V usage is TRBV5-4 and J usage is TRBJ1-1; tentatively, D is TRBD1 (5 bases). Germline V gene data show CDR1 as SGHNT and CDR2 as YYREEE (reference sequence). The CDR3 is made up of 13 amino acids. The V end was cut by 5 bases, the J end by 3 bases, with 11 bases between. This chain's CDR3 is CASSSTEYTEAFF. The CDR3, as DNA: TGTGCCAGCAGTTCGACAGAATACACTGAAGCTTTCTTT.

The chain recombines TRBV12-3 or TRBV12-4 with TRBJ2-7, with D maybe TRBD2 (5 bases). The V end lost 6 bases, the J end lost 5 bases, and 5 bases lay between the germline ends. The CDR3 is made up of 10 amino acids. The CDR3 region has the DNA TGTGCCAGCAGGAGGGACGAGCAGTACTTC. This gives the protein CASRRDEQYF.

The chain has TRBV20-1 and TRBJ2-3; no reliable D call. Germline assignment: CDR1 DFQATT and CDR2 SNEGSKA (reference sequence). The CDR3 extends over 13 amino acids. V shed 3 bases and J shed 2 bases, with 9 bases lying between them. CDR3 nucleotides: TGCAGTGCTAGTTTGCGGAACACAGATACGCAGTATTTT. Its protein is CSASLRNTDTQYF.

The chain uses TRBV18 and TRBJ2-7; 11 nucleotides match TRBD2. V shed 4 bases, J shed 2 bases, and the junction held 4 bases outside the gene matches. Germline V gene lookup returns CDR1 KGHSH and CDR2 LQKENI. CDR3 size: 15 residues. The CDR3 reads CASSLGLAETYEQYF. In nucleotides, the CDR3 is TGTGCCAGCTCACTGGGACTAGCGGAAACCTACGAGCAGTACTTC. The full variable domain, in which reference TRBV18 and TRBJ2-7 provide the parts outside the CDR3, is NAGVMQNPRHLVRRRGQEARLRCSPMKGHSHVYWYRQLPEEGLKFMVYLQKENIIDESGMPKERFSAEFPKEGPSILRIQQVVRGDSAAYFCASSLGLAETYEQYFGPGTRLTVT.

The V gene is TRBV7-9, the J gene TRBJ2-5, with 8 bases lining up with TRBD2. Trimming removed 5 bases from V and 5 bases from J; junction bases left unmatched: 4. This CDR3 is built from 13 residues. Germline CDR1 reads SEHNR; CDR2 reads FQNEAQ (reference sequence). CDR3 nucleotide sequence: TGTGCCAGCAGCGGAACTAGCGGTGAGACCCAGTACTTC. It specifies CASSGTSGETQYF.

This chain connects TRBV7-2 to TRBJ1-2; 10 bases line up with TRBD1. Germline CDR1 SGHTA, CDR2 FQGNSA. The ends lost 1 base at V and 6 bases at J; junction bases unmatched: 5. The CDR3 is 15 residues long. The DNA for the CDR3 is TGTGCCAGCAGCTTAGGGGGACAGGGGAGTAATGGCTACACCTTC. Amino acids: CASSLGGQGSNGYTF.

J is TRBJ2-5 and V is TRBV25-1, with TRBD1 matching 8 bases. The CDR3 extends over 14 amino acids. V trimming: 5 bases; J trimming: 5 bases; junction bases outside the gene matches: 7. Germline V gene data show CDR1 as MGHDK and CDR2 as SYGVNS. CDR3 sequence: CASSLSGGRETQYF. For the CDR3, the DNA is TGTGCCAGCAGTTTGTCAGGGGGCCGGGAGACCCAGTACTTC.

V and J are TRBV7-8 and TRBJ1-5; D is undetermined. Deletions cut 0 bases from V and 9 bases from J, with 9 bases between. The CDR3 contains 13 residues. The germline CDR1 and CDR2 sequences are SGHVS and FQNEAQ. This CDR3 is CASSLAPELPQHF. The DNA of the CDR3 is TGTGCCAGCAGCTTAGCGCCGGAGTTGCCCCAGCATTTT. Variable domain in full (rest from reference TRBV7-8 and TRBJ1-5): GAGVSQSPRYKVAKRGQDVALRCDPISGHVSLFWYQQALGQGPEFLTYFQNEAQLDKSGLPSDRFFAERPEGSVSTLKIQRTQQEDSAVYLCASSLAPELPQHFGDGTRLSIL.

The chain links TRBV6-5 to TRBJ2-7; tentative D call: TRBD1 (6 bases). Trimming took 0 bases from V and 6 from J, leaving 15 bases between them. The CDR3 loop spans 15 amino acids. CDR1 and CDR2 (germline): MNHEY, SVGAGI. The CDR3 region is CASSYSRTRGGEQYF. CDR3 nucleotides: TGTGCCAGCAGTTACTCCCGAACCAGGGGCGGCGAGCAGTACTTC.

The chain uses TRBV18 and TRBJ2-5, with 9 bases fitting TRBD1. V was clipped by 2 bases and J by 5 bases; unmatched bases: 3. The CDR3 runs 14 residues. In germline, CDR1 is KGHSH, CDR2 LQKENI. As DNA, the CDR3 is TGTGCCAGCTCACCAGGACAGGGGCTGGAGACCCAGTACTTC. It encodes CASSPGQGLETQYF.

The gene calls are TRBV6-1 and TRBJ2-2, with TRBD2 identical over 9 bases. Germline V gene sequence: CDR1 MNHNS, CDR2 SASEGT. The CDR3 consists of 16 residues. Unmatched junction bases numbered 6, after V lost 4 bases and J lost 3 bases. DNA of the CDR3: TGTGCCAGCAGTGGGCCTGCGGGAGGGTACACCGGGGAGCTGTTTTTT. This translates into CASSGPAGGYTGELFF.

J is TRBJ2-1 and V is TRBV15; 16 bases align to TRBD2. This CDR3 is built from 17 residues. V lost 3 bases, J lost 7 bases, and 6 bases stayed unmatched. The germline gives CDR1 LNHNV, CDR2 YYDKDF (reference sequence). CDR3 nucleotide sequence: TGTGCCACCAGCAGGGAAGGGACTAGCGGGGGGGGAAATGAGCAGTTCTTC. Translating gives CATSREGTSGGGNEQFF.

This chain joins TRBV7-9 and TRBJ2-5; TRBD2 might be the D (6 bases). Germline CDR1 reads SEHNR; CDR2 reads FQNEAQ (reference sequence). This CDR3 has 13 residues. Trimming took 4 bases from V and 5 from J, leaving 11 bases between them. The CDR3 loop reads CASSSEGAETQYF. CDR3 in DNA: TGTGCCAGCAGCTCGGAGGGTGCTGAGACCCAGTACTTC.

The chain is built from TRBV7-2 and TRBJ1-4; 12 bases are a match to TRBD1. V lost 5 bases and J lost 5; bases outside the gene matches: 3. Germline V lookup: CDR1 SGHTA, CDR2 FQGNSA. The CDR3 is 15 amino acids. The CDR3 region has the DNA TGTGCCAGCAGCGTGGGGACAGGGGGCAATGAAAAACTGTTTTTT. Translation gives CASSVGTGGNEKLFF. Full variable domain (remainder filled in from reference TRBV7-2 and TRBJ1-4): GAGVSQSPSNKVTEKGKDVELRCDPISGHTALYWYRQSLGQGLEFLIYFQGNSAPDKSGLPSDRFSAERTGGSVSTLTIQRTQQEDSAVYLCASSVGTGGNEKLFFGSGTQLSVL.